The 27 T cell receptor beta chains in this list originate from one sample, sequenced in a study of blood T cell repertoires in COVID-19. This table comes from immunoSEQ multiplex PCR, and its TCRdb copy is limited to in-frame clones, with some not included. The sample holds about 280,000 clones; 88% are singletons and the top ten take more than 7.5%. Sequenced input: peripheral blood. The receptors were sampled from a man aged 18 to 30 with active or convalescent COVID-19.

CDR3 residues: CASSVRDRGEGEAFF. CDR3 coding DNA: TGTGCCAGCAGCGTCCGGGACAGGGGAGAGGGTGAAGCTTTCTTT. The chain employs TRBV9 and TRBJ1-1; TRBD1 matches 10 bases. Germline values: CDR1 SGDLS, CDR2 YYNGEE. This CDR3 spans 15 amino acids. Trimming took 2 bases from V and 7 from J; bases not matched to a gene: 8.

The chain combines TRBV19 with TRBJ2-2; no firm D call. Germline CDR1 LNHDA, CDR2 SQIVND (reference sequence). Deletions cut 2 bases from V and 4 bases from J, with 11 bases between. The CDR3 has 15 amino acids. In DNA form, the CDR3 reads TGTGCCAGTAGTATACGTGACTCGCTCACCGGGGAGCTGTTTTTT. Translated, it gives CASSIRDSLTGELFF.

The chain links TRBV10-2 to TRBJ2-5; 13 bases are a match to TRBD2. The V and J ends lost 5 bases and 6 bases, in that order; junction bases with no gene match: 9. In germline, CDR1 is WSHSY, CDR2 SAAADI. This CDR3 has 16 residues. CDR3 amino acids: CASSIRTSGGRQTQYF. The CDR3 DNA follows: TGCGCCAGCAGTATAAGGACTAGCGGGGGCCGACAGACCCAGTACTTC.

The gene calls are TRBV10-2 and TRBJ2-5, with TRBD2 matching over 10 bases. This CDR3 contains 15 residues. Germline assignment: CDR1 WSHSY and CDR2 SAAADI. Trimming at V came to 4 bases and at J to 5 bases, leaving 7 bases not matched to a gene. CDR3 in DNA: TGCGCCAGCAGTGTGGCTAGCGGGGGCGCGGAGACCCAGTACTTC. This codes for CASSVASGGAETQYF.

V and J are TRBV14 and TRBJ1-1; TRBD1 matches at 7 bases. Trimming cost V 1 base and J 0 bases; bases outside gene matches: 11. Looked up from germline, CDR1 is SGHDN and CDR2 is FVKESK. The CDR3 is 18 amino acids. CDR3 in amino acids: CASSQVFGTVYVNTEAFF. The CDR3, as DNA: TGTGCCAGCAGCCAAGTTTTTGGGACAGTGTATGTGAACACTGAAGCTTTCTTT.

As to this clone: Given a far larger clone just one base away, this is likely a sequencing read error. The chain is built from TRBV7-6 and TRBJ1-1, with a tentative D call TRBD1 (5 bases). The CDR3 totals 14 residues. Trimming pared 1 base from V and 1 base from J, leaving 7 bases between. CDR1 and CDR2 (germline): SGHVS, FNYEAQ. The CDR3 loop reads CASSLGQGNTEAFF. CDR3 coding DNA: TGTGCCAGCAGCTTAGGTCAGGGGAACACTGAAGCTTTCTTT.

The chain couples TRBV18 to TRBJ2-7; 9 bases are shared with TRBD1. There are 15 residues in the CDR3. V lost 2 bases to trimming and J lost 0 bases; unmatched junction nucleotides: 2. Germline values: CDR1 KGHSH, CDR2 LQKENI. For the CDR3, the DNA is TGTGCCAGCTCACCATCGGACAGGGGCTCCTACGAGCAGTACTTC. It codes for CASSPSDRGSYEQYF.

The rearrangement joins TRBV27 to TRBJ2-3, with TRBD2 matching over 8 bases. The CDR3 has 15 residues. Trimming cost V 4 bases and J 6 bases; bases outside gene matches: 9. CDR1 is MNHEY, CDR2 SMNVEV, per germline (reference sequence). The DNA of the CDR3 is TGTGCCAGCAGTTACCTCGCGGGGGGCGGCGATACGCAGTATTTT. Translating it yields CASSYLAGGGDTQYF.

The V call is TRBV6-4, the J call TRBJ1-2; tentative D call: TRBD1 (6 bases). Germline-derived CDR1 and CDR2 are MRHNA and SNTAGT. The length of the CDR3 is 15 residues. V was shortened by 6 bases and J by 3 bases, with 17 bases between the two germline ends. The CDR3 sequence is CASRGEQGIYYGYTF. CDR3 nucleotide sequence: TGTGCCAGCAGGGGCGAACAGGGAATCTACTATGGCTACACCTTC.

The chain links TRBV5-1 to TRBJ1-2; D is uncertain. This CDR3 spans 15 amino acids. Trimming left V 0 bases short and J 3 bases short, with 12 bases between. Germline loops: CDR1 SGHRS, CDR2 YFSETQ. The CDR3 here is CASSLGVVTYYGYTF. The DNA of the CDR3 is TGCGCCAGCAGCTTGGGGGTCGTGACATACTATGGCTACACCTTC.

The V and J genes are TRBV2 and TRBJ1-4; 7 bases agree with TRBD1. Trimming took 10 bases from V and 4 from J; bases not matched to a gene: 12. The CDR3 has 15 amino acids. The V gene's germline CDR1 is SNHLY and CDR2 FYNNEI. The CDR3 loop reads CATKSGTDNNEKLFF. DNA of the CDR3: TGTGCCACCAAATCCGGGACAGATAATAATGAAAAACTGTTTTTT.

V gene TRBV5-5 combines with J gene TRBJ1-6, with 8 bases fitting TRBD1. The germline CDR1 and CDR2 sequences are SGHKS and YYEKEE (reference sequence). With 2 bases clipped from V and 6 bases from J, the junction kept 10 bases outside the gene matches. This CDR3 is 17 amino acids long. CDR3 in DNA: TGTGCCAGCAGCTTCCCCCCAGGGGGCTGGTCTAATTCACCCCTCCACTTT. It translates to CASSFPPGGWSNSPLHF. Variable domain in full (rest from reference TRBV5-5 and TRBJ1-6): DAGVTQSPTHLIKTRGQQVTLRCSPISGHKSVSWYQQVLGQGPQFIFQYYEKEERGRGNFPDRFSARQFPNYSSELNVNALLLGDSALYLCASSFPPGGWSNSPLHFGNGTRLTVT.

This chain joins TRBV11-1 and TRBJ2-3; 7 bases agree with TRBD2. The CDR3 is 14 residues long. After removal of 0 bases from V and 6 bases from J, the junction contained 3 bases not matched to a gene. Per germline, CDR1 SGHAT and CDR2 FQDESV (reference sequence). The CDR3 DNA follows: TGTGCCAGCAGCTTAGCGGCCGGGGGGGATACGCAGTATTTT. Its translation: CASSLAAGGDTQYF.

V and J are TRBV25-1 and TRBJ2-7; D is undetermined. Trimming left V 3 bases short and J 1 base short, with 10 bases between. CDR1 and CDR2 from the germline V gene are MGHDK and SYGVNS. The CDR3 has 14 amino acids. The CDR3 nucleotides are TGTGCCAGCAGTGATCTTGCGATGTCCTACGAGCAGTACTTC. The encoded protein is CASSDLAMSYEQYF.

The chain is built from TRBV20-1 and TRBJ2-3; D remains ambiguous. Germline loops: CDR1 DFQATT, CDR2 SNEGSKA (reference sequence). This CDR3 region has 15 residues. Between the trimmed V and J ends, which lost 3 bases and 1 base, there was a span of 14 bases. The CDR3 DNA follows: TGCAGTGCTAGTCAGGCCTATCCTCGCACAGATACGCAGTATTTT. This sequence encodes CSASQAYPRTDTQYF.

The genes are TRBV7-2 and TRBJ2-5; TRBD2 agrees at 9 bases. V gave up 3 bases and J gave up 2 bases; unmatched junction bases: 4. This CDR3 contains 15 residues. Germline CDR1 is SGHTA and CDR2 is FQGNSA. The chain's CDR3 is CASSFGGGDQETQYF. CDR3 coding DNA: TGTGCCAGCAGCTTCGGCGGGGGGGATCAAGAGACCCAGTACTTC.

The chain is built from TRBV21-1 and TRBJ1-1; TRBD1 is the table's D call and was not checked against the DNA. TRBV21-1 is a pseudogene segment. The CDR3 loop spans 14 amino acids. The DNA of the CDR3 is TGTGCCAGCAGCACACAGGGATGGGACACTGAAGCTTTCTTT. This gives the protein CASSTQGWDTEAFF.

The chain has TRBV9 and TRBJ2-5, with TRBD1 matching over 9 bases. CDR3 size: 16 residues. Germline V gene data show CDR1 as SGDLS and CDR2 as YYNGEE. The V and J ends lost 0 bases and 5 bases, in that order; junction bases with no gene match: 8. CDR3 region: CASSVGVQGARETQYF. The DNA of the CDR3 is TGTGCCAGCAGCGTAGGGGTACAGGGGGCGCGGGAGACCCAGTACTTC.

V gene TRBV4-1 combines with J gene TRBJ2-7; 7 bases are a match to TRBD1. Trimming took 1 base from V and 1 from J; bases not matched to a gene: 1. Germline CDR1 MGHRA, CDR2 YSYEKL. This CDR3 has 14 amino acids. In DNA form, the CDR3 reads TGCGCCAGCAGCCAAGCGGACAGGTCCTACGAGCAGTACTTC. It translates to CASSQADRSYEQYF.

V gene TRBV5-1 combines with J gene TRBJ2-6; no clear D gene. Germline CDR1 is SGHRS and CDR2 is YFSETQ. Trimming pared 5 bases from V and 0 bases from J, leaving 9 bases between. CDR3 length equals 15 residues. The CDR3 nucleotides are TGCGCCAGCAGGGCAATGCACTCTGGGGCCAACGTCCTGACTTTC. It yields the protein CASRAMHSGANVLTF.

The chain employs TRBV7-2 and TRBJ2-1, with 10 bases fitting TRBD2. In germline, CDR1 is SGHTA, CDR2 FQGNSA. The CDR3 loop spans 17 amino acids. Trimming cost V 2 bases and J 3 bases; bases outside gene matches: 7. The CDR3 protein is CASSLRASGGLYNEQFF. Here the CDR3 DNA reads TGTGCCAGCAGCTTAAGGGCTAGCGGGGGACTCTACAATGAGCAGTTCTTC.

The CDR3 DNA is TGTGCCAGCAGCTTTGGGGGCACCTACGAGCAGTACTTC. Translation gives CASSFGGTYEQYF. The rearrangement uses TRBV11-1 and TRBJ2-7; tentative D call: TRBD1 (6 bases). This CDR3 comprises 13 residues. CDR1 is SGHAT, CDR2 FQDESV, per germline (reference sequence). V was trimmed by 3 bases and J by 2 bases, leaving 8 bases between them.

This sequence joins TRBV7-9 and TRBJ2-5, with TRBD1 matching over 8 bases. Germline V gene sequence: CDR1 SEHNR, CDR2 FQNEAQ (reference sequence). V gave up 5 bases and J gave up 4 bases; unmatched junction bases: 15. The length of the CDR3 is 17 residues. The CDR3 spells CASSRPTMDRARETQYF. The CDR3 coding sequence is TGTGCCAGCAGCCGTCCTACTATGGACAGGGCCCGAGAGACCCAGTACTTC.

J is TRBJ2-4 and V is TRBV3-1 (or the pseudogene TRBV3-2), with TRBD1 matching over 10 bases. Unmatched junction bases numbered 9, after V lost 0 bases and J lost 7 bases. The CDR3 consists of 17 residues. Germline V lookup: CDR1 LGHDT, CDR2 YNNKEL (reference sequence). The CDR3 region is CASSQEAGTGDSNIQYF. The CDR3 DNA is TGTGCCAGCAGCCAAGAGGCGGGGACAGGGGATTCGAACATTCAGTACTTC.

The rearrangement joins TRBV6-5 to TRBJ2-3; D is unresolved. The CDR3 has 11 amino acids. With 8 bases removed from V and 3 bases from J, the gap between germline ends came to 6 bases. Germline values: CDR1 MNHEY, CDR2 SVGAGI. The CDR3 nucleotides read TGTGCCAGCTTCTCGACAGATACGCAGTATTTT. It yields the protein CASFSTDTQYF.

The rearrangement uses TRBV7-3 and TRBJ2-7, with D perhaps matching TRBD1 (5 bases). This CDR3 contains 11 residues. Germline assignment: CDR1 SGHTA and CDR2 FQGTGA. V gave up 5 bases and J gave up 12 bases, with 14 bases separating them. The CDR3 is CASSIRQNRYF. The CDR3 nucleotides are TGTGCCAGCAGCATCCGACAGAATAGGTACTTC.

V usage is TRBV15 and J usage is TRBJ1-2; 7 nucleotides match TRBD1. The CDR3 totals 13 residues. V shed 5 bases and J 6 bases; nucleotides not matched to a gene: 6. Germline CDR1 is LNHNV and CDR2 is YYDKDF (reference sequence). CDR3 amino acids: CATSGITGDGYTF. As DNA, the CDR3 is TGTGCCACCAGCGGCATCACAGGGGATGGCTACACCTTC.